This T cell receptor beta chain was documented in a study of T cells after posttransplantation cyclophosphamide. This clone showed up many times. The antigen is unknown. Study-wide points: Donor-recipient repertoire similarity was low at 1-2 months, rising over year one. Blood and skin or GI T cell repertoires showed limited TRB overlap.

The table came from immunoSEQ multiplex PCR; TCRdb's copy has only in-frame clones and leaves some out. The data show fewer than 12,000 clones, with none appearing a single time. Busulfan-fludarabine conditioning, marrow transplant, and cyclophosphamide on days +3 and +4 were administered. The germline V gene encodes CDR1 MGHRA and CDR2 YSYEKL. V lost 4 bases to trimming and J lost 8 bases; unmatched junction nucleotides: 12. The CDR3 covers 16 residues. The rearrangement joins TRBV4-1 to TRBJ2-1, with 9 bases matching TRBD2. Source: PBMCs, taken after allogeneic stem cell transplant with posttransplant cyclophosphamide. The sequence was obtained from a female patient aged 40 to 55 who received an allogeneic stem cell transplant from a related donor, was CMV-positive, and had no GVHD. A share of the T cells may be of graft donor origin. The CDR3 spells CASSRPTSGIIDEQFF. The CDR3 DNA follows: TGCGCCAGCAGCCGCCCGACTAGCGGAATTATAGATGAGCAGTTCTTC.